Presented here are 20 T cell receptor beta chains from one specimen sequenced in a study of breast tumors, draining lymph nodes, adjacent tissues (dated by TCRdb to the mid-2010s). The method behind the library was multiplex PCR. Instrument used: Illumina HiSeq 2000. The public reads were reanalyzed by TCRdb: fastp trimming at Q25, MiXCR alignment, in-frame beta chains only. Each record represents a unique CDR3 protein, reported with the most common genes and DNA among its rows. This sample gives 60,000 to 65,000 distinct CDR3 sequences in total; roughly 57% of them show up just once. Of the sample, roughly 19% is held by the ten largest clones. The sequencing input was breast tumor tissue. The receptors were gathered from a female donor with breast cancer. Some clones in this sample may be carry-over from other donors' samples.

The CDR3 sequence is CASSAHLGVGAGNTIYF. The CDR3 DNA reads as TGTGCCAGCAGTGCACATCTCGGGGTTGGGGCTGGAAACACCATATATTTT. The chain is built from TRBV25-1 and TRBJ1-3, with D uncertain. Germline V lookup: CDR1 MGHDK, CDR2 SYGVNS. V shed 4 bases and J shed 2 bases, with 18 bases lying between them. CDR3 size: 17 residues.

This clonotype was observed at least ten times. V usage is TRBV7-2 and J usage is TRBJ1-3, with D possibly TRBD1 on 5 matching bases. Trimming removed 4 bases from V and 8 bases from J, with 12 bases in between. The CDR3 is made up of 13 amino acids. CDR1 is SGHTA and CDR2 is FQGNSA in the germline V gene. The DNA for the CDR3 is TGTGCCAGCAGCTCCTGGGGGGGAGACACCATATATTTT. It specifies CASSSWGGDTIYF.

This clonotype came up many times. The rearrangement links TRBV6-6 to TRBJ2-3, with TRBD1 matching over 7 bases. The V segment lost 10 bases and the J segment 5 bases; nucleotides outside the gene matches: 6. Germline V lookup: CDR1 MNHNY, CDR2 SVGAGI (reference sequence). The CDR3 covers 12 residues. CDR3 amino acids: CATRQGRDTQYF. As DNA, the CDR3 is TGTGCCACCCGACAGGGCCGAGATACGCAGTATTTT.

This clonotype showed up many times. This chain joins TRBV20-1 and TRBJ2-2; 7 bases are a match to TRBD1. There are 14 residues in the CDR3. Looked up from germline, CDR1 is DFQATT and CDR2 is SNEGSKA (reference sequence). The V gene end was trimmed by 2 bases and the J gene end by 6 bases; junction bases not matched to a gene: 6. This CDR3 reads CSARTRGNPGELFF. The DNA of the CDR3 is TGCAGTGCTAGAACCAGGGGGAATCCCGGGGAGCTGTTTTTT.

This sequence joins TRBV29-1 and TRBJ2-1, with 13 bases matching TRBD2. The CDR3 contains 17 residues. CDR1 and CDR2 from the germline V gene are SQVTM and ANQGSEA. V was pared by 6 bases and J by 0 bases, with 8 bases of the junction left unmatched. CDR3 sequence: CSVGTSGKGSSYNEQFF. In nucleotides, the CDR3 is TGCAGCGTCGGGACTAGCGGGAAGGGGAGCTCCTACAATGAGCAGTTCTTC.

Remarks on this clonotype: This likely comes from a read error, as the CDR3 has no conserved phenylalanine or tryptophan at its end. J is TRBJ2-6 and V is TRBV9; a weak D match, TRBD2 (6 bases). CDR1 and CDR2 (germline): SGDLS, YYNGEE. CDR3 length: 17 residues. The CDR3 region has the DNA TGTGCCAGCAGCCCCCGTGGAGGGAGCTCTGGGGCCACCGTCCTGACTCTC. Amino acid sequence: CASSPRGGSSGATVLTL.

This clonotype has a count of ten or more. This chain uses TRBV20-1 with TRBJ2-3, with 8 positions matching TRBD2. This CDR3 has 14 residues. Per germline, CDR1 DFQATT and CDR2 SNEGSKA (reference sequence). The V and J ends lost 6 bases and 2 bases, in that order; junction bases with no gene match: 7. DNA of the CDR3: TGCAGTGCCGGGACCGGGAGGGCCACAGATACGCAGTATTTT. This encodes CSAGTGRATDTQYF.

This sequence joins TRBV7-8 and TRBJ2-2, with 7 bases lining up with TRBD2. The CDR3 totals 15 residues. In germline, CDR1 is SGHVS, CDR2 FQNEAQ. V was pared by 3 bases and J by 0 bases, with 1 base of the junction left unmatched. The CDR3 DNA is TGTGCCAGCAGCTTTGGGGGGGCGAACACCGGGGAGCTGTTTTTT. Residues: CASSFGGANTGELFF.

The sample holds one count of this clonotype. The chain joins TRBV9 to TRBJ2-2, with TRBD2 matching 15 bases. V trimming: 4 bases; J trimming: 6 bases; junction bases outside the gene matches: 7. This CDR3 is 17 amino acids long. The V gene's germline CDR1 is SGDLS and CDR2 YYNGEE. The CDR3 nucleotides read TGTGCCAGCAGCACCTCAGGACTAGCGGGAGGGGCCGGGGAGCTGTTTTTT. This codes for CASSTSGLAGGAGELFF.

This clonotype was counted ten times or more. Since a much larger clone is just one base distant, this may be a read error. This sequence joins TRBV6-4 and TRBJ2-1; no firm D call. Germline V lookup: CDR1 MRHNA, CDR2 SNTAGT. The CDR3 contains 12 residues. CDR3 protein: CASSHSNSPLKF. The DNA of the CDR3 is TGTGCCAGCAGTCACTCGAACAGTCCCCTGAAATTC.

This chain links TRBV28 with TRBJ2-7; the match to TRBD1 covers 7 bases. Germline assignment: CDR1 MDHEN and CDR2 SYDVKM. The CDR3 totals 13 residues. Unmatched junction bases numbered 3, after V lost 2 bases and J lost 5 bases. CDR3 coding DNA: TGTGCCAGCAGTTTAGACAGGGTGCACGAGCAGTACTTC. Amino acids: CASSLDRVHEQYF.

This clonotype was seen many times. The J gene is TRBJ1-5, the V gene TRBV20-1, with D perhaps TRBD1 (5 bases). Looked up from germline, CDR1 is DFQATT and CDR2 is SNEGSKA (reference sequence). This CDR3 contains 12 residues. Trimming stripped 5 bases from V and 2 bases from J, with 7 bases between. DNA for the CDR3: TGCAGTGCTTCCAGGGGCAATCAGCCCCAGCATTTT. This sequence encodes CSASRGNQPQHF.

This chain uses TRBV15 with TRBJ2-7, with D uncertain. The CDR3 is 13 residues long. V gave up 0 bases and J gave up 4 bases, with 7 bases separating them. The germline CDR1 and CDR2 sequences are LNHNV and YYDKDF (reference sequence). CDR3 residues: CATSRDLQYEQYF. CDR3 coding DNA: TGTGCCACCAGCAGAGATCTGCAATACGAGCAGTACTTC.

The CDR3 here is CASSEASSNSYEQYF. The CDR3, as DNA: TGTGCCAGCAGTGAAGCTTCTAGCAACTCCTACGAGCAGTACTTC. The chain is built from TRBV2 and TRBJ2-7, with D maybe TRBD2 (5 bases). Germline V gene data show CDR1 as SNHLY and CDR2 as FYNNEI. With 0 bases removed from V and 0 bases from J, the gap between germline ends came to 9 bases. This CDR3 has 15 amino acids.

The rearrangement uses TRBV6-4 and TRBJ2-2; no firm D call. CDR1 is MRHNA and CDR2 is SNTAGT in the germline V gene. This CDR3 has 10 amino acids. V lost 6 bases and J lost 6, with 2 bases in between. This CDR3 is CASSPGELFF. The CDR3 DNA follows: TGTGCCAGCAGCCCCGGGGAGCTGTTTTTT.

The chain links TRBV7-9 to TRBJ2-5, with 12 bases aligning to TRBD2. J lost 2 bases, V lost 5 bases, and 12 bases had no gene match. Looked up from germline, CDR1 is SEHNR and CDR2 is FQNEAQ (reference sequence). The CDR3 consists of 18 residues. CDR3 DNA sequence: TGTGCCAGCAGCCGAAGGACTAGCGGGATGGCGGGGCAAGAGACCCAGTACTTC. Translating gives CASSRRTSGMAGQETQYF.

In its sample, this clonotype was seen many times. A read error is possible here, since a much larger clone lies one base away. Since the CDR3 does not end with the conserved phenylalanine or tryptophan, this likely comes from a read error. This sequence joins TRBV20-1 and TRBJ2-7; a possible D gene is TRBD2 (5 bases). Germline V lookup: CDR1 DFQATT, CDR2 SNEGSKA (reference sequence). The V end was cut by 3 bases, the J end by 5 bases, with 5 bases between. This CDR3 is 10 amino acids long. The CDR3 is CSASGNEQYS. The DNA for the CDR3 is TGCAGTGCTAGCGGGAACGAGCAGTACTCC.

A note on this clonotype: A much larger clonotype is one base distant, so this may be a read error. Here the CDR3 omits its conserved ending phenylalanine or tryptophan, so a read error is the likely source. This sequence joins TRBV20-1 and TRBJ1-1, with TRBD1 as a possible D gene (5 bases). V was clipped by 3 bases and J by 5 bases, with 22 bases between them. Germline-derived CDR1 and CDR2 are DFQATT and SNEGSKA (reference sequence). There are 16 residues in the CDR3. This CDR3 is CSASPRERPGWTEAFS. Here the CDR3 DNA reads TGCAGTGCTAGTCCAAGGGAACGGCCAGGGTGGACTGAAGCTTTCTCT.

The chain employs TRBV25-1 and TRBJ1-6, with no clear D. Per germline, CDR1 MGHDK and CDR2 SYGVNS. V lost 3 bases, J lost 6 bases, and 6 bases lay in between. The CDR3 runs 13 residues. CDR3 coding DNA: TGTGCCAGCAGTGAGGCCTTTAATTCACCCCTCCACTTT. Amino acid sequence: CASSEAFNSPLHF.

The count of this clonotype is one. This chain uses TRBV9 with TRBJ2-1, with 7 bases identical to TRBD2. This CDR3 region has 17 residues. The germline V gene has CDR1 SGDLS and CDR2 YYNGEE. V gave up 4 bases and J gave up 9 bases; unmatched junction bases: 19. The CDR3 loop is CASSRKIAGGGNTEQFF. The CDR3 DNA reads TGTGCCAGCAGCAGGAAAATAGCGGGCGGAGGGAACACTGAGCAGTTCTTC. The full variable domain, rest sourced from reference TRBV9 and TRBJ2-1, is DSGVTQTPKHLITATGQRVTLRCSPRSGDLSVYWYQQSLDQGLQFLIQYYNGEERAKGNILERFSAQQFPDLHSELNLSSLELGDSALYFCASSRKIAGGGNTEQFFGPGTRLTVL.